This T cell receptor (beta chain) was profiled in a study of identical twins. In TCRdb, the 5' RACE reads were re-called with MiXCR into one record per CDR3 protein. The repertoire holds some 710,000 distinct CDR3 sequences, with approximately 6% as singletons. General study points: Researchers reported weaker excess twin sharing in beta out-of-frame sequences.

This CDR3 region has 16 residues. Germline loops: CDR1 SEHNR, CDR2 FQNEAQ (reference sequence). J gave up 9 bases and V 5 bases, and 13 bases lay outside the gene matches. This clonotype appeared many times. Antigen: not known. This TCR came from a young man in good health. The sequenced sample consisted of naive T cells sorted from blood. V is TRBV7-9 and J is TRBJ2-1, with TRBD1 matching over 10 bases. CDR3 sequence: CASSQSGTGESGEQFF. In DNA, the CDR3 is TGTGCCAGCAGCCAGTCCGGGACAGGGGAATCGGGTGAGCAGTTCTTC.